A single sample gave rise to the 19 T cell receptor beta chains below, sequenced in a study of cytomegalovirus exposure and HLA in healthy donors. 60 Vbeta and 13 Jbeta primers were used in PCR. TCRdb's copy holds only in-frame clones and misses some; the assay was immunoSEQ multiplex PCR. This table has 97,000 or so clones, about 81% appearing once. Source material: PBMCs. Receptors originate from a middle-aged man in good health and CMV-seronegative.

This clone was recorded once. The V and J genes are TRBV6-5 and TRBJ1-6; TRBD1 is a possible D gene (5 bases). Germline lookup yields CDR1 MNHEY and CDR2 SVGAGI. V shed 6 bases and J shed 0 bases, with 9 bases lying between them. The CDR3 length is 15 residues. DNA for the CDR3: TGTGCCAGCAGCCGAAGGGGCTCCTATAATTCACCCCTCCACTTT. This codes for CASSRRGSYNSPLHF.

The chain is built from TRBV4-3 and TRBJ1-3; D is unresolved. V lost 6 bases and J 0 bases, leaving 3 bases between the germline ends. CDR1 is LGHNA and CDR2 is YSLEER in the germline V gene. There are 12 residues in the CDR3. CDR3 sequence reads: CASSHSGNTIYF. The CDR3, as DNA: TGCGCCAGCAGTCACTCTGGAAACACCATATATTTT.

The rearrangement joins TRBV7-2 to TRBJ2-7; perhaps TRBD2 as D (5 bases). Trimming stripped 4 bases from V and 0 bases from J, with 16 bases between. CDR3 length equals 16 residues. CDR1 is SGHTA and CDR2 is FQGNSA in the germline V gene. CDR3 sequence reads: CASSSRAGDSSYEQYF. CDR3 nucleotide sequence: TGTGCCAGCAGCTCCCGGGCGGGCGATAGCTCCTACGAGCAGTACTTC.

The chain is built from TRBV7-2 and TRBJ2-3; possible D gene TRBD2, 7 bases. The V gene's germline CDR1 is SGHTA and CDR2 FQGNSA. CDR3 size: 15 residues. V was pared by 5 bases and J by 2 bases, with 14 bases between. CDR3 amino acids: CASSLRGGHTDTQYF. The DNA for the CDR3 is TGTGCCAGCAGCCTTAGGGGGGGACACACAGATACGCAGTATTTT.

The chain uses TRBV4-2 and TRBJ1-2; 7 nucleotides align to TRBD1. The CDR3 loop spans 16 amino acids. The trim removed 0 bases at V and 6 bases at J, leaving 10 bases unmatched. Germline CDR1 LGHNA, CDR2 YNFKEQ. The CDR3 DNA follows: TGTGCCAGCAGCCAAGAAGAGGGGGCAGAAAATAATGGCTACACCTTC. Its translation is CASSQEEGAENNGYTF.

DNA for the CDR3: TGTGCCAGCAGTCCAGGGAAGGGTGGGAACACTGAAGCTTTCTTT. Translating gives CASSPGKGGNTEAFF. V and J are TRBV6-1 and TRBJ1-1; D may be TRBD1 (5 bases). The ends were cut back, 5 bases at V and 1 base at J, with 14 bases in the middle. Germline CDR1 is MNHNS and CDR2 is SASEGT. CDR3 length equals 15 residues.

This clone was seen more than once but under ten times. The chain couples TRBV4-2 to TRBJ2-3; 8 nucleotides align to TRBD2. Germline V gives CDR1 LGHNA, CDR2 YNFKEQ. The trim removed 0 bases at V and 4 bases at J, leaving 3 bases unmatched. The CDR3 sequence is 15 residues long. The CDR3 spells CASSQERGAPDTQYF. The CDR3 nucleotides read TGTGCCAGCAGCCAAGAGCGGGGGGCCCCAGATACGCAGTATTTT.

CDR3 sequence (DNA): TGTGCCAGCAGAGAGCAGGGGGCGCGTGGCTACACCTTC. As protein: CASREQGARGYTF. The chain has TRBV28 and TRBJ1-2; TRBD1 matches 8 bases. Germline V gene sequence: CDR1 MDHEN, CDR2 SYDVKM. Unmatched junction bases numbered 7, after V lost 6 bases and J lost 7 bases. This CDR3 is built from 13 residues.

The table lists this clone with a count of one. The chain carries TRBV5-1 and TRBJ2-2; perhaps TRBD1 as D (5 bases). The V and J ends lost 1 base and 3 bases respectively, with 13 bases between them. Germline V gene lookup returns CDR1 SGHRS and CDR2 YFSETQ. This CDR3 contains 16 residues. This CDR3 reads CASSLQRLGDTGELFF. The CDR3 DNA reads as TGCGCCAGCAGCTTGCAGAGGCTAGGGGACACCGGGGAGCTGTTTTTT.

This chain uses TRBV5-6 with TRBJ1-1, with 7 bases matching TRBD1. From germline, CDR1 is SGHDT and CDR2 YYEEEE. J gave up 5 bases and V 4 bases, and 11 bases lay outside the gene matches. The CDR3 totals 15 residues. The CDR3 sequence is CASSAYRGGTTEAFF. Here the CDR3 DNA reads TGTGCCAGCAGCGCTTACAGGGGCGGTACGACTGAAGCTTTCTTT.

J is TRBJ1-3 and V is TRBV4-1; the D is unclear. This CDR3 is 16 amino acids long. With 0 bases removed from V and 5 bases from J, the gap between germline ends came to 14 bases. Germline loops: CDR1 MGHRA, CDR2 YSYEKL. The CDR3 DNA reads TGCGCCAGCAGCCAAGATCCGCAGTCTCTTAGAAACACCATATATTTT. Its translation: CASSQDPQSLRNTIYF.

The genes are TRBV5-1 and TRBJ2-1; tentative D call: TRBD2 (5 bases). The CDR3 runs 16 residues. Germline V gene sequence: CDR1 SGHRS, CDR2 YFSETQ. Trimming took 0 bases from V and 5 from J, leaving 15 bases between them. The CDR3 region has the DNA TGCGCCAGCAGCTTGGTCTGGGGAGCCGAGGACAATGAGCAGTTCTTC. Its protein is CASSLVWGAEDNEQFF.

The genes are TRBV27 and TRBJ1-6; possible D gene TRBD1, 5 bases. This CDR3 spans 15 amino acids. Germline-derived CDR1 and CDR2 are MNHEY and SMNVEV (reference sequence). With 6 bases removed from V and 1 base from J, the gap between germline ends came to 10 bases. The CDR3 is CASSPGGSYNSPLHF. In nucleotides, the CDR3 is TGTGCCAGCAGCCCGGGGGGGTCCTATAATTCACCCCTCCACTTT.

This chain links TRBV7-8 with TRBJ2-1; D uncertain. Trimming removed 2 bases at V and 8 bases at J, with 7 bases between. Germline V gives CDR1 SGHVS, CDR2 FQNEAQ. The CDR3 runs to 12 residues. The CDR3 spells CASSLIVYEQFF. The CDR3 DNA reads TGTGCCAGCAGCTTAATAGTTTATGAGCAGTTCTTC. The full variable domain, its missing parts supplied by reference TRBV7-8 and TRBJ2-1, is GAGVSQSPRYKVAKRGQDVALRCDPISGHVSLFWYQQALGQGPEFLTYFQNEAQLDKSGLPSDRFFAERPEGSVSTLKIQRTQQEDSAVYLCASSLIVYEQFFGPGTRLTVL.

The chain uses TRBV11-2 and TRBJ2-5; D is unclear. CDR3 length: 13 residues. Germline-derived CDR1 and CDR2 are SGHAT and FQNNGV. V shed 8 bases and J shed 6 bases, with 16 bases lying between them. As DNA, the CDR3 is TGTGCCAGCCTAGGAGCTCTATCACAGACCCAGTACTTC. It yields the protein CASLGALSQTQYF.

V is TRBV7-6 and J is TRBJ2-2; possible D gene TRBD1, 7 bases. This CDR3 spans 17 amino acids. Trimming removed 2 bases from V and 4 bases from J, with 17 bases in between. The germline gives CDR1 SGHVS, CDR2 FNYEAQ. For the CDR3, the DNA is TGTGCCAGCAGCTTAACCTTACCCCAGGGGGGCACCGGGGAGCTGTTTTTT. Translation: CASSLTLPQGGTGELFF.

The chain carries TRBV5-4 and TRBJ1-1; tentatively, D is TRBD1 (6 bases). The CDR3 spans 15 residues. V lost 2 bases and J 0 bases, leaving 11 bases between the germline ends. Germline CDR1 and CDR2: SGHNT and YYREEE (reference sequence). CDR3 region: CASSFGQPMNTEAFF. In DNA form, the CDR3 reads TGTGCCAGCAGCTTTGGACAGCCCATGAACACTGAAGCTTTCTTT.

The CDR3, as DNA: TGTGCCAGCAGCCCTCGGGCGGGACAGACAAATTCACCCCTCCACTTT. This gives the protein CASSPRAGQTNSPLHF. V gene TRBV5-5 combines with J gene TRBJ1-6, with 7 bases that match TRBD1. CDR1 is SGHKS, CDR2 YYEKEE, per germline (reference sequence). V was pared by 4 bases and J by 7 bases, with 11 bases of the junction left unmatched. The CDR3 is made up of 16 amino acids.

V and J are TRBV10-3 and TRBJ2-7; 12 nucleotides align to TRBD2. Trimming at V came to 7 bases and at J to 6 bases, leaving 10 bases not matched to a gene. This CDR3 is 15 amino acids long. Per germline, CDR1 ENHRY and CDR2 SYGVKD. As DNA, the CDR3 is TGTGCCATCACCGCCGCACTAGCGGGGGGCGGCGAGCAGTACTTC. Translating gives CAITAALAGGGEQYF.